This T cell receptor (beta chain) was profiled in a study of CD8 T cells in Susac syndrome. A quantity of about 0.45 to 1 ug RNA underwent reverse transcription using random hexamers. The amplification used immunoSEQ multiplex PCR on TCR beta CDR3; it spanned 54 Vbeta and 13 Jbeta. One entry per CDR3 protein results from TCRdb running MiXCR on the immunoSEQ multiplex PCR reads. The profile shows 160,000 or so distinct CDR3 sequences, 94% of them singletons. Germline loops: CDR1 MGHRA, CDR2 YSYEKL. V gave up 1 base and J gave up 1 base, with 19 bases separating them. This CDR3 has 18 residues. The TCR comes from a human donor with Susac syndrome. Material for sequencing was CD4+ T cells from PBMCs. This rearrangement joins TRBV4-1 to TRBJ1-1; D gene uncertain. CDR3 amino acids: CASSQVGGFTEGNTEAFF. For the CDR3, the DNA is TGCGCCAGCAGCCAAGTTGGAGGCTTCACTGAGGGGAACACTGAAGCTTTCTTT.